This T cell receptor beta chain was observed in a study of spatial heterogeneity in lung cancer. Across the study: Each unique TCR and UMI combination was seen more than ten times on average in raw reads.

This clonotype was seen ten or more times. As to time point: blood at routine non-recurrence follow-up after resection. In each case, whole RNA from tumor, nontumor lung or frozen PBMC was sequenced unsorted. Every TCR cDNA molecule bore its own unique molecular identifier. MiXCR, applied by TCRdb to the 5' RACE reads, yields one record per CDR3 protein. The table includes some 43,000 distinct CDR3 sequences, roughly 10% detected once. The V and J ends lost 0 bases and 4 bases respectively, with 6 bases between them. In germline, CDR1 is SGDLS, CDR2 YYNGEE. The CDR3 sequence is 13 residues long. The sequencing here drew on PBMCs, taken at follow-up. The V gene is TRBV9, the J gene TRBJ2-3, with a weak D call TRBD2 (6 bases). The receptor was derived from a female donor with early-stage non-small cell lung cancer. CDR3 in amino acids: CASSVGGADTQYF. The CDR3 nucleotides read TGTGCCAGCAGCGTAGGCGGGGCAGATACGCAGTATTTT.